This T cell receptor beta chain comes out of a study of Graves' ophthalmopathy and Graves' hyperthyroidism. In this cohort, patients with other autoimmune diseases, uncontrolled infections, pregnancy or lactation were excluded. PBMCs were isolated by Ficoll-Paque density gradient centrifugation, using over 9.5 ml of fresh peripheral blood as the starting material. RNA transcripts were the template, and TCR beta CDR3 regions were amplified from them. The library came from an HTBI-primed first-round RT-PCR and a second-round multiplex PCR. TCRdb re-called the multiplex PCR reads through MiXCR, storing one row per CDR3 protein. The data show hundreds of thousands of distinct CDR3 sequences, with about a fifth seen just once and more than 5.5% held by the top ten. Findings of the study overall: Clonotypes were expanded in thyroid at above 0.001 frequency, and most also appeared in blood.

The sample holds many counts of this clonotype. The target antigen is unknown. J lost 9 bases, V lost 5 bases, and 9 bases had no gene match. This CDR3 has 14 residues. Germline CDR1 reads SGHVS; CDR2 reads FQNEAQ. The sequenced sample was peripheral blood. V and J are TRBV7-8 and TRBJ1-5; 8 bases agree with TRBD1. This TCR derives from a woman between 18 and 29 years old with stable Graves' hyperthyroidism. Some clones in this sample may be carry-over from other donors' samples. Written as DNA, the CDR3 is TGTGCCAGCAGCGGACAGGGAAGTGATGGGCCCCAGCATTTT. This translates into CASSGQGSDGPQHF.